The present T cell receptor beta chain was sequenced within a study of blood T cell repertoires in COVID-19. Background on the study: Spain, Italy and the United States supplied samples that represented acute and convalescent COVID-19.

This CDR3 region has 13 residues. Unmatched junction bases numbered 1, after V lost 3 bases and J lost 4 bases. CDR1 and CDR2 (germline): SGHDT, YYEEEE. The Seattle patients, enrolled during active infection, were followed longitudinally. The authors' processing: Nucleated cell counts were estimated from reference gene primer amplification. TCRdb's copy holds only in-frame clones and misses some; the assay was immunoSEQ multiplex PCR. V and J calls and clone size come straight from that table; D and trimming were deduced from the DNA. The sample records some 180,000 clones, roughly 80% being singletons.

The material sequenced was peripheral blood. This TCR derives from a woman of 80 years or more with COVID-19, enrolled during active disease. The rearrangement uses TRBV5-6 and TRBJ1-2; TRBD1 matches 9 bases. Written as DNA, the CDR3 is TGTGCCAGCAGCTCACAGGGGGCCTATGGCTACACCTTC. Amino acid sequence: CASSSQGAYGYTF.